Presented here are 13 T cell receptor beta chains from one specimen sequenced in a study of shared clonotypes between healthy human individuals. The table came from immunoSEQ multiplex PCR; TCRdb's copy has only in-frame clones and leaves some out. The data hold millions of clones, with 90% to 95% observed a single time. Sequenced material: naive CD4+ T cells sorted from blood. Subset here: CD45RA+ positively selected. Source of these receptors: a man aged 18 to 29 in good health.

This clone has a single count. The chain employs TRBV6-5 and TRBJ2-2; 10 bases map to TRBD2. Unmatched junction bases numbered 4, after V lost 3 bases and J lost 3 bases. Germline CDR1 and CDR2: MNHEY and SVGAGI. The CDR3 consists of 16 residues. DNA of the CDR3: TGTGCCAGCAGTTATACTAGCGGGACATACACCGGGGAGCTGTTTTTT. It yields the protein CASSYTSGTYTGELFF.

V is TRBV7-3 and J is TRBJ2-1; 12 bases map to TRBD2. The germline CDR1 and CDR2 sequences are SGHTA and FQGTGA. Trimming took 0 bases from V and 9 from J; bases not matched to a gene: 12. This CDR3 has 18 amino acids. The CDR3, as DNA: TGTGCCAGCAGCTTAACGGGACTAGCGGGCTCTCCGAGGAGTGAGCAGTTCTTC. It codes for CASSLTGLAGSPRSEQFF. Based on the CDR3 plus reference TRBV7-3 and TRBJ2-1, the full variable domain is GAGVSQTPSNKVTEKGKYVELRCDPISGHTALYWYRQSLGQGPEFLIYFQGTGAADDSGLPNDRFFAVRPEGSVSTLKIQRTERGDSAVYLCASSLTGLAGSPRSEQFFGPGTRLTVL.

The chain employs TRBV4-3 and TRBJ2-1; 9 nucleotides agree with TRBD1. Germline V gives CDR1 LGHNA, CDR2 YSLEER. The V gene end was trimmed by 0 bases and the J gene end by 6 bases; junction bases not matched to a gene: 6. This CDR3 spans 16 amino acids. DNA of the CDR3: TGCGCCAGCAGCCAAGATTTGGACAGGGGTCCCAATGAGCAGTTCTTC. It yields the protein CASSQDLDRGPNEQFF.

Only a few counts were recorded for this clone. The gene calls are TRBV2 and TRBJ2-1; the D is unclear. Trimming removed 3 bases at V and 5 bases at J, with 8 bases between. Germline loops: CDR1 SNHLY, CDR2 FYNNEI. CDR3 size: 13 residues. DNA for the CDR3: TGTGCCAGCAGTGATCCGGCTAACAATGAGCAGTTCTTC. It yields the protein CASSDPANNEQFF.

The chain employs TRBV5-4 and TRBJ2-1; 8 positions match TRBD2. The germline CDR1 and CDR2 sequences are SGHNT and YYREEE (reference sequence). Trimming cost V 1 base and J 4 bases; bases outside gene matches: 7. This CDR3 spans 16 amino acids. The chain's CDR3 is CASSLSAGEWYNEQFF. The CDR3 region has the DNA TGTGCCAGCAGCTTGTCAGCGGGAGAGTGGTACAATGAGCAGTTCTTC.

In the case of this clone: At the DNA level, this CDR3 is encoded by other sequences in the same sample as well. CDR3 in amino acids: CATSRGLSYEQYF. CDR3 DNA sequence: TGTGCCACCAGCAGAGGTTTGTCCTACGAGCAGTACTTC. The chain links TRBV15 to TRBJ2-7, with D uncertain. Germline V gene lookup returns CDR1 LNHNV and CDR2 YYDKDF (reference sequence). Trimming shortened V by 1 base and J by 1 base, and 5 bases separated the two germline ends. The CDR3 has 13 residues.

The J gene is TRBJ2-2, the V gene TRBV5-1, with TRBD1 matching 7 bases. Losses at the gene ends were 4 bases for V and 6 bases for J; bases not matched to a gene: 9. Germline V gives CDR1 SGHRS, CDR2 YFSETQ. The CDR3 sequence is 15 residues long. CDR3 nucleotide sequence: TGCGCCAGCAGCCAGATGACAGGGCCCTCCGGGGAGCTGTTTTTT. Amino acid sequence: CASSQMTGPSGELFF. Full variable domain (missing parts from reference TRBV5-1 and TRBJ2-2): KAGVTQTPRYLIKTRGQQVTLSCSPISGHRSVSWYQQTPGQGLQFLFEYFSETQRNKGNFPGRFSGRQFSNSRSEMNVSTLELGDSALYLCASSQMTGPSGELFFGEGSRLTVL.

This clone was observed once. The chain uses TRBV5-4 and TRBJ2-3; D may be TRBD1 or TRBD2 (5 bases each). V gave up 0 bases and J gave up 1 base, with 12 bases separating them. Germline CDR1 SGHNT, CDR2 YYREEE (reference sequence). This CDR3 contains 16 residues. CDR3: CASSLGQRLGTDTQYF. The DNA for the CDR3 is TGTGCCAGCAGCTTGGGACAGCGGTTGGGCACAGATACGCAGTATTTT.

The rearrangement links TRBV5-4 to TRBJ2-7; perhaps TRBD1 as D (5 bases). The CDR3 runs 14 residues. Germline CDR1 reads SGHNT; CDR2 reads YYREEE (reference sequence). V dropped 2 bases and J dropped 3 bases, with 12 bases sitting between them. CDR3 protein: CASSFSPDSYEQYF. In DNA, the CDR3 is TGTGCCAGCAGCTTCTCCCCCGACAGCTACGAGCAGTACTTC.

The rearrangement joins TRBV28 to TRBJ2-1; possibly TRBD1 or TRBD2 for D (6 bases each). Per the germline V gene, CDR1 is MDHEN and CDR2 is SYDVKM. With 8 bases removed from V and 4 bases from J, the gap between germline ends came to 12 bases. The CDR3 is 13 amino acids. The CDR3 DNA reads TGTGCCAGCCGGGGGCCAGAATACAATGAGCAGTTCTTC. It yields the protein CASRGPEYNEQFF.

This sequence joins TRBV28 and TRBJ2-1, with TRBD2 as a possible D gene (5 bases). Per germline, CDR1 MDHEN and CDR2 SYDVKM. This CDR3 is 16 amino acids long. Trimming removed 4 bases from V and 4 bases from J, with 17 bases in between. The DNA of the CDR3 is TGTGCCAGCAGTTCGGGTAGCCTACGAGGGTACAATGAGCAGTTCTTC. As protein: CASSSGSLRGYNEQFF.

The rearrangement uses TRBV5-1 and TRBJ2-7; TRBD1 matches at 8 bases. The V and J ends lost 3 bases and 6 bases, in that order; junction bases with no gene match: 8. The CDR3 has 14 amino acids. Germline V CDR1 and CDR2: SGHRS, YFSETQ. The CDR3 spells CASSSQGATGEQYF. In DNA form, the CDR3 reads TGCGCCAGCAGCTCTCAGGGGGCGACGGGCGAGCAGTACTTC.

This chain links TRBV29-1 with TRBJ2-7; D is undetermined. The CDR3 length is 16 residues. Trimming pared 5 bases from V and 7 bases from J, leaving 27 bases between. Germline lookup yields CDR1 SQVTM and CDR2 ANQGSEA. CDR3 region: CSVLTFGGSPPAEQYF. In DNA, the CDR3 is TGCAGCGTTTTGACATTCGGTGGCTCCCCTCCCGCGGAGCAGTACTTC.